This entry lists 20 T cell receptor beta chains sequenced from one sample in a study of beta chain features in type 1 diabetes listed by TCRdb under 2018. Preparation of the library involved the immunoSEQ multiplex PCR assay. All of the isolated RNA was reverse transcribed with the High Capacity cDNA Reverse Transcription Kit, so expressed TCRB transcripts were sequenced. TCRdb's version of the immuneACCESS table is confined to in-frame rearrangements and falls short of the full clone set. An unresolved V gene accounts for under half of the shortfall where checked; the remainder is of unknown origin. Within this sample are fewer than 150,000 clones, with less than 9% of them counted one time only. Jointly, the top ten make up 1.1% to 1.5% of the sample. The sample comprised central memory CD4+ T cells from blood. The receptors were gathered from a woman aged 30 to 39 in good health.

The genes are TRBV5-4 and TRBJ2-5; 7 bases fit TRBD2. Trimming took 1 base from V and 4 from J; bases not matched to a gene: 7. The CDR3 is 15 amino acids. Germline lookup yields CDR1 SGHNT and CDR2 YYREEE (reference sequence). In DNA, the CDR3 is TGTGCCAGCAGCTTGCGCGGGGGTGGGCGAGAGACCCAGTACTTC. It yields the protein CASSLRGGGRETQYF.

This rearrangement joins TRBV18 to TRBJ2-1; 13 bases are a match to TRBD2. The CDR3 extends over 16 amino acids. In germline, CDR1 is KGHSH, CDR2 LQKENI. Germline trimming cut 1 base from V and 8 bases from J; bases unmatched to any gene: 5. The CDR3: CASSPRTSGSRHEQFF. CDR3 coding DNA: TGTGCCAGCTCACCACGGACTAGCGGGAGTCGCCATGAGCAGTTCTTC.

Here the CDR3 DNA reads TGCGCCAGCAGCTTCGGGGGGACGGAAGAGACCCAGTACTTC. Encoded protein: CASSFGGTEETQYF. The chain links TRBV5-1 to TRBJ2-5; 7 bases are shared with TRBD2. This CDR3 is 14 amino acids long. With V trimmed by 2 bases and J by 3 bases, 4 bases remained unmatched. Germline loops: CDR1 SGHRS, CDR2 YFSETQ. Complete variable domain (other parts from reference TRBV5-1 and TRBJ2-5): KAGVTQTPRYLIKTRGQQVTLSCSPISGHRSVSWYQQTPGQGLQFLFEYFSETQRNKGNFPGRFSGRQFSNSRSEMNVSTLELGDSALYLCASSFGGTEETQYFGPGTRLLVL.

The chain links TRBV7-2 to TRBJ2-1, with 7 bases that match TRBD1. With V trimmed by 4 bases and J by 5 bases, 5 bases remained unmatched. The CDR3 spans 14 residues. Germline V gives CDR1 SGHTA, CDR2 FQGNSA. The CDR3 sequence: CASSWGQSHNEQFF. The DNA of the CDR3 is TGTGCCAGCAGCTGGGGACAGAGCCACAATGAGCAGTTCTTC.

In its sample, this clone was seen a few times. The chain recombines TRBV6-1 with TRBJ1-3; no firm D call. The CDR3 contains 11 residues. V lost 6 bases, J lost 11 bases, and 11 bases lay in between. The germline CDR1 and CDR2 sequences are MNHNS and SASEGT. The CDR3 region has the DNA TGTGCCAGCAGGGAGGAGAGGGCCATATATTTT. Protein: CASREERAIYF.

Only a few counts were recorded for this clone. The genes are TRBV27 and TRBJ2-7; 8 bases align to TRBD1. The length of the CDR3 is 14 residues. CDR1 is MNHEY and CDR2 is SMNVEV in the germline V gene (reference sequence). The V gene end was trimmed by 5 bases and the J gene end by 2 bases; junction bases not matched to a gene: 5. CDR3 sequence (DNA): TGTGCCAGCAGTATCACGGGACAGGCCTACGAGCAGTACTTC. Protein sequence: CASSITGQAYEQYF.

This clone was counted a few times. The CDR3 DNA is TGCGCCAGCAGCACCAGGACAGGGGGGAACTTGGAGACCCAGTACTTC. It translates to CASSTRTGGNLETQYF. The rearrangement joins TRBV4-3 to TRBJ2-5; 10 bases align to TRBD1. The CDR3 contains 16 residues. The V and J ends lost 5 bases and 5 bases, in that order; junction bases with no gene match: 11. The germline CDR1 and CDR2 sequences are LGHNA and YSLEER.

This clone occurred many times. This chain links TRBV28 with TRBJ2-3; 7 bases agree with TRBD2. The CDR3 consists of 15 residues. The germline CDR1 and CDR2 sequences are MDHEN and SYDVKM. The junction had 4 bases not matched to a gene; V was cut back by 4 bases and J by 0 bases. CDR3 sequence reads: CASSSYSGSTDTQYF. The CDR3 bases are TGTGCCAGCAGTTCCTATAGCGGGAGCACAGATACGCAGTATTTT.

This clone was seen more than once but under ten times. The chain is built from TRBV18 and TRBJ2-6; 9 nucleotides align to TRBD1. CDR1 is KGHSH and CDR2 is LQKENI in the germline V gene. The CDR3 consists of 17 residues. The V and J ends lost 6 bases and 2 bases, in that order; junction bases with no gene match: 8. The CDR3 region is CASSPGQGSPGANVLTF. The CDR3 nucleotides read TGTGCCAGCTCCCCGGGACAGGGAAGCCCTGGGGCCAACGTCCTGACTTTC.

This clone has only a few counts. This chain links TRBV4-2 with TRBJ1-2; tentatively, D is TRBD1 (6 bases). Germline V CDR1 and CDR2: LGHNA, YNFKEQ. V was trimmed by 5 bases and J by 0 bases, leaving 16 bases between them. The CDR3 length is 16 residues. Written as DNA, the CDR3 is TGTGCCAGCAGCACCAAAGGACAGACTTCTAACTATGGCTACACCTTC. Its protein product is CASSTKGQTSNYGYTF.

A few counts support this clone. The gene calls are TRBV27 and TRBJ2-1, with 8 bases aligning to TRBD1. The CDR3 runs to 16 residues. The V gene's germline CDR1 is MNHEY and CDR2 SMNVEV (reference sequence). V shed 5 bases, J shed 0 bases, and the junction held 6 bases outside the gene matches. In DNA, the CDR3 is TGTGCCAGCAGTACTCCAGACAGGGGCTCCTACAATGAGCAGTTCTTC. Its protein is CASSTPDRGSYNEQFF.

The table lists this clone with a few counts. J is TRBJ1-5 and V is TRBV30, with 7 bases matching TRBD1. The CDR3 is made up of 13 amino acids. V shed 3 bases and J 5 bases; nucleotides not matched to a gene: 4. CDR1 is GTSNPN, CDR2 SVGIG, per germline (reference sequence). The DNA of the CDR3 is TGTGCCTGGAGGAGAACAGGGGATCAGCCCCAGCATTTT. Translation: CAWRRTGDQPQHF.

The chain couples TRBV4-1 to TRBJ1-2; D is undetermined. Germline V gene data show CDR1 as MGHRA and CDR2 as YSYEKL. This CDR3 contains 16 residues. Trimming shortened V by 2 bases and J by 2 bases, and 15 bases separated the two germline ends. Here the CDR3 DNA reads TGCGCCAGCAGCCAACGGATGAGGCAGTCCAACTATGGCTACACCTTC. Translating it yields CASSQRMRQSNYGYTF.

This chain connects TRBV30 to TRBJ1-1; D call uncertain. This CDR3 is built from 11 residues. The V end lost 3 bases, the J end lost 7 bases, and 9 bases lay between the germline ends. Germline lookup yields CDR1 GTSNPN and CDR2 SVGIG (reference sequence). DNA for the CDR3: TGTGCCTGGAGCCGGGTGGGTGAAGCTTTCTTT. Translation: CAWSRVGEAFF.

This clone has only a few counts. This rearrangement joins TRBV18 to TRBJ2-1; 11 nucleotides align to TRBD2. Germline CDR1 KGHSH, CDR2 LQKENI. This CDR3 spans 16 amino acids. V shed 3 bases and J 7 bases; nucleotides not matched to a gene: 8. The CDR3 nucleotides read TGTGCCAGCTCACCCCAACTAGCGGGAGTTAGTAATGAGCAGTTCTTC. This encodes CASSPQLAGVSNEQFF.

This clone was found many times. V is TRBV7-9 and J is TRBJ1-1, with 10 bases lining up with TRBD1. The CDR3 has 15 amino acids. Germline CDR1 SEHNR, CDR2 FQNEAQ (reference sequence). Trimming removed 2 bases from V and 4 bases from J; junction bases left unmatched: 4. The CDR3 is CASSLSRQGATEAFF. CDR3 DNA sequence: TGTGCCAGCAGCTTATCGCGACAGGGGGCCACTGAAGCTTTCTTT.

This clone was counted a few times. V gene TRBV11-2 combines with J gene TRBJ2-1; 10 positions agree with TRBD2. V lost 2 bases and J lost 7; bases outside the gene matches: 5. CDR3 size: 15 residues. CDR1 is SGHAT, CDR2 FQNNGV, per germline. The chain's CDR3 is CASSLTSGTINEQFF. In DNA, the CDR3 is TGTGCCAGCAGCTTAACTAGCGGGACGATTAATGAGCAGTTCTTC.

V and J are TRBV7-3 and TRBJ2-1, with 7 bases lining up with TRBD2. The CDR3 totals 15 residues. Germline V gene data show CDR1 as SGHTA and CDR2 as FQGTGA. The V gene end was trimmed by 2 bases and the J gene end by 6 bases; junction bases not matched to a gene: 7. CDR3: CASSLARGGSNEQFF. CDR3 sequence (DNA): TGTGCCAGCAGCTTAGCCCGGGGCGGGAGCAATGAGCAGTTCTTC.

The sample holds a few counts of this clone. The J gene is TRBJ1-5, the V gene TRBV11-2; TRBD1 is a possible D gene (6 bases). The CDR3 contains 14 residues. Trimming removed 2 bases at V and 12 bases at J, with 17 bases between. The germline CDR1 and CDR2 sequences are SGHAT and FQNNGV. The CDR3 DNA is TGTGCCAGCAGCTTAAGAGGACAGCAGCGACTCCAGCATTTT. It codes for CASSLRGQQRLQHF.

CDR3 nucleotide sequence: TGCGCCAGCAGCCAAGATCTTAGGAGATCTGGGGCCAACGTCCTGACTTTC. Its translation is CASSQDLRRSGANVLTF. The rearrangement links TRBV4-3 to TRBJ2-6; D gene ambiguous. V was trimmed by 0 bases and J by 1 base, leaving 10 bases between them. The CDR3 contains 17 residues. Germline CDR1 LGHNA, CDR2 YSLEER.